This T cell receptor beta chain originates from a study of cytomegalovirus exposure and HLA in healthy donors. Clones were sequenced by immunoSEQ multiplex PCR, and TCRdb holds only the in-frame ones, with some missing. The sample lists about 360,000 clones, roughly 85% seen once, with 0.65% to 0.95% in the top ten. The CDR3 extends over 13 amino acids. Trimming stripped 3 bases from V and 0 bases from J, with 8 bases between. Germline CDR1 and CDR2: GTSNPN and SVGIG (reference sequence). The TCR originated in a woman aged 18-30 years in good health and CMV-seronegative. The rearrangement uses TRBV30 and TRBJ1-1, with D perhaps TRBD1 (6 bases). Sequencing used PBMCs. Here the CDR3 reads CAWSDRLNTEAFF. The CDR3 nucleotides read TGTGCCTGGAGCGACAGGCTGAACACTGAAGCTTTCTTT. The full variable domain, completed using reference TRBV30 and TRBJ1-1, is SQTIHQWPATLVQPVGSPLSLECTVEGTSNPNLYWYRQAAGRGLQLLFYSVGIGQISSEVPQNLSASRPQDRQFILSSKKLLLSDSGFYLCAWSDRLNTEAFFGQGTRLTVV.